These 29 T cell receptor beta chains were all obtained from the same sample, sequenced in a study of blood T cell repertoires in COVID-19. Sequenced by immunoSEQ multiplex PCR; TCRdb stores in-frame clones only, minus some. In the table there are under 250,000 clones, 80% to 90% of which are singletons. The sample comprised peripheral blood. These receptors were taken from a man aged 40-49 years with active or convalescent COVID-19.

V usage is TRBV5-1 and J usage is TRBJ1-6; D ambiguous. V shed 5 bases and J shed 9 bases, with 18 bases lying between them. Per germline, CDR1 SGHRS and CDR2 YFSETQ. The CDR3 has 15 residues. The chain's CDR3 is CASRAAVGGVSPLHF. CDR3 nucleotides: TGCGCCAGCAGAGCGGCTGTTGGCGGGGTTTCACCCCTCCACTTT.

This clone was seen only a few times. The chain links TRBV11-3 to TRBJ1-1; D is possibly TRBD1 (5 bases). The CDR3 sequence is 15 residues long. V was trimmed by 5 bases and J by 0 bases, leaving 13 bases between them. From germline, CDR1 is SGHNT and CDR2 YENEEA. The CDR3 DNA reads TGTGCCAGCAGCCCCCGCGGGACCATGAACACTGAAGCTTTCTTT. Its translation is CASSPRGTMNTEAFF.

J is TRBJ1-3 and V is TRBV27; D uncertain. This CDR3 contains 13 residues. Germline V lookup: CDR1 MNHEY, CDR2 SMNVEV (reference sequence). V was pared by 2 bases and J by 4 bases, with 6 bases between. Written as DNA, the CDR3 is TGTGCCAGCAGTTTAAATATCGGAAACACCATATATTTT. Its protein product is CASSLNIGNTIYF.

The V call is TRBV30, the J call TRBJ2-7; D unresolved. CDR1 is GTSNPN, CDR2 SVGIG, per germline (reference sequence). The germline V and J ends were trimmed by 0 bases and 6 bases, with 18 bases remaining between them. The CDR3 has 15 amino acids. Here the CDR3 reads CAWSVLISPPSEQYF. DNA of the CDR3: TGTGCCTGGAGTGTACTCATCTCGCCACCCTCCGAGCAGTACTTC.

There are a few counts of this clone. The rearrangement uses TRBV24-1 and TRBJ1-6; D remains unclear. The CDR3 totals 16 residues. Germline values: CDR1 KGHDR, CDR2 SFDVKD. V lost 7 bases and J 1 base, leaving 13 bases between the germline ends. The DNA for the CDR3 is TGTGCCACCAGGGGCTCGACGGTTTCCTATAATTCACCCCTCCACTTT. Protein: CATRGSTVSYNSPLHF.

This chain uses TRBV3-1 (or the pseudogene TRBV3-2) with TRBJ2-3; 12 nucleotides align to TRBD1. The CDR3 covers 17 residues. V lost 4 bases to trimming and J lost 4 bases; unmatched junction nucleotides: 9. CDR1 LGHDT and CDR2 YNNKEL come from the germline V gene (reference sequence). CDR3 in amino acids: CASSPRKRDRGPDTQYF. The CDR3 bases are TGTGCCAGCAGCCCAAGAAAAAGGGACAGGGGGCCAGATACGCAGTATTTT.

The chain is built from TRBV2 and TRBJ2-3; D perhaps matches TRBD1 (6 bases). This CDR3 contains 15 residues. Deletions cut 6 bases from V and 0 bases from J, with 13 bases between. Germline lookup yields CDR1 SNHLY and CDR2 FYNNEI. The CDR3: CASSAGQTSTDTQYF. CDR3 DNA sequence: TGTGCCAGCAGCGCCGGACAGACTAGCACAGATACGCAGTATTTT.

This sequence joins TRBV18 and TRBJ2-5; D uncertain. Germline assignment: CDR1 KGHSH and CDR2 LQKENI. V shed 4 bases and J shed 5 bases, with 8 bases lying between them. This CDR3 contains 12 residues. CDR3 DNA: TGTGCCAGCTCACTACCACTGGAGACCCAGTACTTC. Its translation: CASSLPLETQYF.

V gene TRBV30 combines with J gene TRBJ2-1, with unresolved D. The germline V gene has CDR1 GTSNPN and CDR2 SVGIG (reference sequence). The CDR3 runs to 12 residues. The V end lost 0 bases, the J end lost 8 bases, and 8 bases lay between the germline ends. The CDR3 bases are TGTGCCTGGAGTGTATCTACGGATGAGCAGTTCTTC. Its translation: CAWSVSTDEQFF.

This chain joins TRBV3-1 (or the pseudogene TRBV3-2) and TRBJ1-1; 8 nucleotides agree with TRBD1. CDR1 and CDR2 (germline): LGHDT, YNNKEL (reference sequence). The V and J ends lost 4 bases and 2 bases, in that order; junction bases with no gene match: 3. The CDR3 consists of 14 residues. CDR3 sequence: CASSRTGINTEAFF. The CDR3 bases are TGTGCCAGCAGCCGGACAGGGATCAACACTGAAGCTTTCTTT.

The chain has TRBV11-2 and TRBJ2-5, with 8 bases that match TRBD1. V gave up 5 bases and J gave up 2 bases; unmatched junction bases: 4. CDR1 is SGHAT and CDR2 is FQNNGV in the germline V gene. This CDR3 contains 14 residues. The CDR3 protein is CASSAQGAQETQYF. The CDR3 bases are TGTGCCAGCAGCGCCCAGGGGGCACAAGAGACCCAGTACTTC.

This rearrangement joins TRBV19 to TRBJ2-1; D may be TRBD2 (7 bases). This CDR3 is built from 17 residues. Germline V gene data show CDR1 as LNHDA and CDR2 as SQIVND (reference sequence). The V gene lost 3 bases and the J gene lost 3 bases, with 18 bases spanning the gap. The CDR3 protein is CASSIGGGEGHYNEQFF. CDR3 DNA sequence: TGTGCCAGTAGTATTGGTGGGGGGGAGGGACACTACAATGAGCAGTTCTTC.

J is TRBJ1-1 and V is TRBV7-9; D is unresolved. V shed 3 bases and J shed 0 bases, with 17 bases lying between them. Germline V lookup: CDR1 SEHNR, CDR2 FQNEAQ (reference sequence). The CDR3 loop spans 17 amino acids. CDR3 nucleotides: TGTGCCAGCAGCTTTAGCAATATCGGGGAATTGAACACTGAAGCTTTCTTT. This translates into CASSFSNIGELNTEAFF.

This clone was recorded only once. This chain connects TRBV7-6 to TRBJ1-1; D possibly corresponds to TRBD1 (5 bases). The CDR3 loop spans 14 amino acids. The germline CDR1 and CDR2 sequences are SGHVS and FNYEAQ. V lost 5 bases to trimming and J lost 1 base, with 11 bases between them. CDR3 coding DNA: TGTGCCAGCAGCCCCCGGGGGGGGAACACTGAAGCTTTCTTT. Translated, it gives CASSPRGGNTEAFF.

The chain uses TRBV2 and TRBJ1-5; D is ambiguous. The germline CDR1 and CDR2 sequences are SNHLY and FYNNEI. The germline V and J ends were trimmed by 6 bases and 5 bases, with 11 bases remaining between them. The CDR3 is made up of 13 amino acids. CDR3 bases: TGTGCCAGCAGAGCCAAGCGAGATCAGCCCCAGCATTTT. Its protein is CASRAKRDQPQHF.

V is TRBV18 and J is TRBJ1-6, with D possibly matching TRBD1 (6 bases). Per germline, CDR1 KGHSH and CDR2 LQKENI. The V and J ends lost 3 bases and 11 bases respectively, with 11 bases between them. This CDR3 spans 13 amino acids. CDR3 DNA sequence: TGTGCCAGCTCACCGGGGGGGCGGGCACCCCTCCACTTT. It encodes CASSPGGRAPLHF.

This rearrangement joins TRBV24-1 to TRBJ2-1; D is undetermined. CDR1 KGHDR and CDR2 SFDVKD come from the germline V gene. The germline V and J ends were trimmed by 3 bases and 9 bases, with 17 bases remaining between them. The CDR3 consists of 15 residues. The CDR3 sequence: CATSDPVTPTGEQFF. Here the CDR3 DNA reads TGTGCCACCAGTGATCCCGTTACCCCCACGGGTGAGCAGTTCTTC.

The J gene is TRBJ1-4, the V gene TRBV2; 7 bases are shared with TRBD1. The CDR3 spans 15 residues. Trimming removed 2 bases from V and 4 bases from J; junction bases left unmatched: 4. In germline, CDR1 is SNHLY, CDR2 FYNNEI. The CDR3 here is CASSENGQVNEKLFF. As DNA, the CDR3 is TGTGCCAGCAGTGAAAACGGACAGGTTAATGAAAAACTGTTTTTT.

This clone was recorded only once. The chain links TRBV30 to TRBJ1-2; maybe TRBD1 (5 bases). The V and J ends lost 3 bases and 8 bases respectively, with 13 bases between them. The germline V gene encodes CDR1 GTSNPN and CDR2 SVGIG (reference sequence). The CDR3 extends over 12 amino acids. CDR3 residues: CAWSTQGSGYTF. The DNA for the CDR3 is TGTGCCTGGAGCACGCAGGGCTCCGGCTACACCTTC. Complete variable domain (other parts from reference TRBV30 and TRBJ1-2): SQTIHQWPATLVQPVGSPLSLECTVEGTSNPNLYWYRQAAGRGLQLLFYSVGIGQISSEVPQNLSASRPQDRQFILSSKKLLLSDSGFYLCAWSTQGSGYTFGSGTRLTVV.

V usage is TRBV6-5 and J usage is TRBJ2-5; 9 bases are shared with TRBD1. Trimming took 2 bases from V and 7 from J; bases not matched to a gene: 8. The length of the CDR3 is 15 residues. Germline CDR1 reads MNHEY; CDR2 reads SVGAGI. The CDR3 loop is CASSYGTGSSRTQYF. As DNA, the CDR3 is TGTGCCAGCAGTTACGGGACAGGGTCCTCCCGGACCCAGTACTTC.

The rearrangement uses TRBV9 and TRBJ2-5; 13 bases match TRBD2. This CDR3 comprises 16 residues. V dropped 3 bases and J dropped 1; count of bases not matched to a gene: 3. CDR1 SGDLS and CDR2 YYNGEE come from the germline V gene. CDR3 amino acids: CASSARTSGGQETQYF. The CDR3 DNA reads TGTGCCAGCAGCGCTCGGACTAGCGGGGGCCAAGAGACCCAGTACTTC.

V and J are TRBV30 and TRBJ2-5, with 13 bases lining up with TRBD2. The germline V gene encodes CDR1 GTSNPN and CDR2 SVGIG (reference sequence). V lost 3 bases, J lost 4 bases, and 5 bases stayed unmatched. This CDR3 is 15 amino acids long. The CDR3 reads CAWSRLAGGLETQYF. CDR3 coding DNA: TGTGCCTGGAGCCGACTAGCGGGGGGACTAGAGACCCAGTACTTC.

The gene calls are TRBV21-1 and TRBJ2-3; the DNA was not compared with TRBD1, the D call given in the table. TRBV21-1 is tagged as a pseudogene. The CDR3 length is 15 residues. The CDR3 DNA follows: TGTGCCAGCAGCAAAGGGACAGGGGGAATGGATACGCAGTATTTT. Translated: CASSKGTGGMDTQYF.

V and J are TRBV6-5 and TRBJ1-3; TRBD1 matches at 7 bases. This CDR3 has 15 amino acids. The ends lost 6 bases at V and 3 bases at J; junction bases unmatched: 8. The germline CDR1 and CDR2 sequences are MNHEY and SVGAGI. The CDR3 protein is CASSNEGARGNTIYF. CDR3 DNA sequence: TGTGCCAGCAGCAATGAGGGGGCGCGTGGAAACACCATATATTTT.

This rearrangement joins TRBV10-3 to TRBJ2-7; 8 bases are a match to TRBD2. The V gene end was trimmed by 8 bases and the J gene end by 6 bases; junction bases not matched to a gene: 12. This CDR3 comprises 14 residues. Germline CDR1 reads ENHRY; CDR2 reads SYGVKD. The CDR3 coding sequence is TGTGCCATCTCACCCCTAGCGGGCCTCGGCGAGCAGTACTTC. It yields the protein CAISPLAGLGEQYF.

This clone came up once. CDR3 DNA: TGTGCCTGGAGTCCCCGGCAGGGGCAAGGTCGGCCCCAGCATTTT. It specifies CAWSPRQGQGRPQHF. This sequence joins TRBV30 and TRBJ1-5; a possible D gene is TRBD1 (6 bases). The CDR3 consists of 15 residues. Germline-derived CDR1 and CDR2 are GTSNPN and SVGIG (reference sequence). Trimming took off 2 bases at V and 9 bases at J, with 20 bases between the two ends.

CDR3 residues: CASSLAGPGHFTGELFF. The DNA of the CDR3 is TGCGCCAGCAGCTTGGCCGGGCCGGGACACTTCACCGGGGAGCTGTTTTTT. The V call is TRBV5-1, the J call TRBJ2-2, with D possibly being TRBD1 (6 bases). CDR3 size: 17 residues. V was trimmed by 0 bases and J by 4 bases, leaving 16 bases between them. The germline V gene has CDR1 SGHRS and CDR2 YFSETQ.

The J gene is TRBJ1-4, the V gene TRBV4-2; possibly TRBD1 for D (5 bases). Germline CDR1 reads LGHNA; CDR2 reads YNFKEQ. This CDR3 region has 16 residues. Deletions cut 2 bases from V and 5 bases from J, with 15 bases between. CDR3 region: CASSQQGGIENEKLFF. CDR3 nucleotides: TGTGCCAGCAGCCAACAGGGCGGCATCGAGAATGAAAAACTGTTTTTT.

This rearrangement joins TRBV14 to TRBJ1-2; D is uncertain. The CDR3 has 13 residues. V lost 6 bases to trimming and J lost 6 bases, with 14 bases between them. CDR1 is SGHDN, CDR2 FVKESK, per germline. CDR3 nucleotides: TGTGCCAGCAGTCTAAATGGTGGGCATGGCTACACCTTC. Translated: CASSLNGGHGYTF.